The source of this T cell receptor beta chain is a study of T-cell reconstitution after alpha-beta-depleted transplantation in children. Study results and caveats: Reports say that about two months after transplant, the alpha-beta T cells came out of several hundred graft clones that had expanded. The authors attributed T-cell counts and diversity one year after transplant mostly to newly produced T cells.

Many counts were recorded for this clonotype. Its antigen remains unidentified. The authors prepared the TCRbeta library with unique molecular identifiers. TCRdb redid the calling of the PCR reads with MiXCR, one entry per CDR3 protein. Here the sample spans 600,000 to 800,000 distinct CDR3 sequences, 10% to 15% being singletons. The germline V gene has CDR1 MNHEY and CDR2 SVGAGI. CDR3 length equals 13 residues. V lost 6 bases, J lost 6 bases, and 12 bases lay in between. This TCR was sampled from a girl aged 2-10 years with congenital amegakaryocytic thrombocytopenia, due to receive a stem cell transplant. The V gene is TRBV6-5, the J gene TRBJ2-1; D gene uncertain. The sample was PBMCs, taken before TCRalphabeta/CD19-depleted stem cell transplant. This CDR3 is CASSYEPANEQFF. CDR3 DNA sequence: TGTGCCAGCAGCTACGAACCGGCCAATGAGCAGTTCTTC.